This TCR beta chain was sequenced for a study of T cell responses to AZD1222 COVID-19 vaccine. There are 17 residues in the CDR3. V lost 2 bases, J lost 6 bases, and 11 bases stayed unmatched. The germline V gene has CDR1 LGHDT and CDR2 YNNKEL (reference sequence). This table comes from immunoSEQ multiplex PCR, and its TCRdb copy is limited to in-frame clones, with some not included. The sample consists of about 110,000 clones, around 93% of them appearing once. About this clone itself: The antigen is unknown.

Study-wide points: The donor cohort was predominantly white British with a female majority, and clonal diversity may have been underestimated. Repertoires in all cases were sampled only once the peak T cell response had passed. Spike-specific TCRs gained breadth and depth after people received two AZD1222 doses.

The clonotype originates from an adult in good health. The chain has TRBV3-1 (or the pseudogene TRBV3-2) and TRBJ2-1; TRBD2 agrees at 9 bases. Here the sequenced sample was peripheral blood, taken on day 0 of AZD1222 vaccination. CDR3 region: CASSQLGGGALVNEQFF. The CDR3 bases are TGTGCCAGCAGCCAACTTGGCGGGGGGGCTCTCGTCAATGAGCAGTTCTTC.